The next 29 T cell receptor beta chains were all read from a single sample in a study of T cells after yellow fever vaccination. TCRdb redid the calling of the 5' RACE reads with MiXCR, one entry per CDR3 protein. The table has 300,000 to 350,000 distinct CDR3 sequences, approximately 8% seen once. The source material was PBMCs, sampled roughly 46 days after the first yellow fever vaccination. These receptors all come from a man aged 18 to 35 who received the YFV17D yellow fever vaccine.

Many counts were recorded for this clonotype. The rearrangement joins TRBV29-1 to TRBJ2-1; 7 nucleotides align to TRBD1. Unmatched junction bases numbered 4, after V lost 4 bases and J lost 4 bases. The CDR3 runs to 13 residues. CDR1 and CDR2 (germline): SQVTM, ANQGSEA. CDR3 sequence (DNA): TGCAGCGTTGCGGGACAGACTTACAATGAGCAGTTCTTC. Residues: CSVAGQTYNEQFF.

The rearrangement joins TRBV12-3 or TRBV12-4 to TRBJ1-1; D may be TRBD1 (6 bases). Deletions cut 9 bases from V and 1 base from J, with 18 bases between. CDR3 size: 15 residues. CDR3 protein: CASNLSGHPNTEAFF. CDR3 DNA sequence: TGTGCCAGTAACCTATCGGGACACCCGAACACTGAAGCTTTCTTT.

V usage is TRBV12-3 or TRBV12-4 and J usage is TRBJ2-3; 7 bases fit TRBD1. The CDR3 totals 15 residues. Germline trimming cut 7 bases from V and 6 bases from J; bases unmatched to any gene: 13. Here the CDR3 reads CASTRDSLGGDTQYF. The CDR3 DNA reads TGTGCCAGCACCAGGGACAGCCTCGGCGGCGATACGCAGTATTTT.

The sample holds many counts of this clonotype. This chain uses TRBV12-3 or TRBV12-4 with TRBJ1-6; TRBD1 might be the D (5 bases). Trimming shortened V by 5 bases and J by 8 bases, and 16 bases separated the two germline ends. The CDR3 has 15 residues. The CDR3 sequence: CASSRPGTRDSPLHF. The CDR3 region has the DNA TGTGCCAGCAGTCGTCCCGGGACTAGAGATTCACCCCTCCACTTT.

There are a few counts of this clonotype. CDR3 in DNA: TGTGCCAGCAGCTTGAAGTTTCGCTTAGTTCAGGGAGAGACCCAGTACTTC. Protein product: CASSLKFRLVQGETQYF. V and J are TRBV5-5 and TRBJ2-5; a weak D match, TRBD1 (5 bases). V lost 1 base, J lost 4 bases, and 20 bases lay in between. The CDR3 loop spans 17 amino acids. Germline V gene sequence: CDR1 SGHKS, CDR2 YYEKEE (reference sequence).

On this clonotype: An end of the junction differs from the germline gene, which may be a read error. The chain joins TRBV7-3 to TRBJ2-1; D is uncertain. This CDR3 has 12 amino acids. CDR1 is SGHTA, CDR2 FQGTGA, per germline. The CDR3 loop is CASSLGLNEPFF. CDR3 nucleotide sequence: TGTGCCAGCAGCTTAGGCCTCAATGAGCCGTTCTTC.

This clonotype was found many times. The CDR3 region has the DNA TGTGCCAGCACGTCACTGGGCGCCTACACAAAGGGTGAAGCTTTCTTT. It translates to CASTSLGAYTKGEAFF. The chain joins TRBV6-2 or TRBV6-3 to TRBJ1-1; D call uncertain. V was clipped by 7 bases and J by 7 bases, with 25 bases between them. CDR1 and CDR2 from the germline V gene are MNHEY and SVGEGT. The CDR3 sequence is 16 residues long.

This clonotype was seen once. This chain joins TRBV3-1 and TRBJ2-1; no firm D call. There are 15 residues in the CDR3. The V end lost 11 bases, the J end lost 3 bases, and 20 bases lay between the germline ends. From germline, CDR1 is LGHDT and CDR2 YNNKEL (reference sequence). The CDR3 sequence is CACSQDSPVYNEQFF. CDR3 nucleotide sequence: TGTGCCTGCTCCCAAGATTCCCCAGTCTACAATGAGCAGTTCTTC.

This clonotype was detected a few times. The chain carries TRBV18 and TRBJ2-3, with D possibly being TRBD2 (6 bases). Germline assignment: CDR1 KGHSH and CDR2 LQKENI. The CDR3 consists of 16 residues. V gave up 3 bases and J gave up 0 bases, with 13 bases separating them. The CDR3 protein is CASSPRRAASTDTQYF. CDR3 sequence (DNA): TGTGCCAGCTCACCCAGGAGGGCTGCTAGCACAGATACGCAGTATTTT.

This clonotype was counted at least ten times. The chain carries TRBV10-3 and TRBJ1-1; D is uncertain. Germline assignment: CDR1 ENHRY and CDR2 SYGVKD. There are 13 residues in the CDR3. V lost 4 bases to trimming and J lost 2 bases, with 8 bases between them. Written as DNA, the CDR3 is TGTGCCATCAGTGGCACGGGTAACACTGAAGCTTTCTTT. It is translated as CAISGTGNTEAFF.

This clonotype was counted a few times. The rearrangement links TRBV7-3 to TRBJ2-5; D not certain. CDR1 and CDR2 from the germline V gene are SGHTA and FQGTGA. Trimming removed 2 bases at V and 6 bases at J, with 13 bases between. CDR3 length: 14 amino acids. The CDR3 region is CASSLSFDSQTQYF. In nucleotides, the CDR3 is TGTGCCAGCAGCTTATCCTTCGATAGCCAGACCCAGTACTTC.

The chain links TRBV27 to TRBJ2-2; D might be TRBD1 or TRBD2, each matching 5 bases. Trimming took 4 bases from V and 0 from J, leaving 21 bases between them. The CDR3 is 19 residues long. Germline CDR1 is MNHEY and CDR2 is SMNVEV (reference sequence). The CDR3 DNA is TGTGCCAGCAGTTGGAGGCCTCAGGGAACAATCGCGAACACCGGGGAGCTGTTTTTT. Encoded protein: CASSWRPQGTIANTGELFF.

The rearrangement links TRBV27 to TRBJ2-1; 7 positions match TRBD2. Germline CDR1 reads MNHEY; CDR2 reads SMNVEV (reference sequence). This CDR3 has 16 amino acids. V trimming: 5 bases; J trimming: 0 bases; junction bases outside the gene matches: 7. This CDR3 is CASSPARGGSYNEQFF. CDR3 in DNA: TGTGCCAGCAGTCCCGCCCGCGGGGGCTCCTACAATGAGCAGTTCTTC.

This clonotype was observed a few times. The chain uses TRBV29-1 and TRBJ1-2; D might be TRBD1 (6 bases). CDR3 length: 16 amino acids. Germline V gives CDR1 SQVTM, CDR2 ANQGSEA. The V end was cut by 1 base, the J end by 2 bases, with 17 bases between. CDR3 DNA: TGCAGCGTTGAAGGGGGCCTACTACAGGGAAACTATGGCTACACCTTC. It encodes CSVEGGLLQGNYGYTF.

Concerning this clonotype itself: It may be a read error: a sequence one base away is much more abundant. The rearrangement joins TRBV4-2 to TRBJ2-1; D unclear. Deletions cut 1 base from V and 1 base from J, with 8 bases between. CDR1 is LGHNA and CDR2 is YNFKEQ in the germline V gene. This CDR3 region has 15 residues. CDR3 region: CASSQGAKSYNEQFF. As DNA, the CDR3 is TGTGCCAGCAGCCAAGGTGCGAAGTCCTACAATGAGCAGTTCTTC.

This clonotype was recorded many times. The rearrangement uses TRBV7-9 and TRBJ1-1; TRBD1 might be the D (6 bases). With 3 bases removed from V and 4 bases from J, the gap between germline ends came to 12 bases. The CDR3 length is 14 residues. Germline V gene data show CDR1 as SEHNR and CDR2 as FQNEAQ (reference sequence). The CDR3, as DNA: TGTGCCAGCAGCTTCGCGGCCAGGGGCACTGAAGCTTTCTTT. It codes for CASSFAARGTEAFF.

This clonotype has a handful of counts. The gene calls are TRBV20-1 and TRBJ2-5, with 13 positions matching TRBD2. Germline-derived CDR1 and CDR2 are DFQATT and SNEGSKA (reference sequence). J was trimmed by 5 bases and V by 5 bases; bases with no gene match: 8. The CDR3 consists of 15 residues. The CDR3 DNA reads as TGCAGTGCTGACACGACTAGCGGGGGGTTGGAGACCCAGTACTTC. Protein: CSADTTSGGLETQYF.

In its sample, this clonotype was seen a few times. V gene TRBV6-2 or TRBV6-3 combines with J gene TRBJ2-1; TRBD2 agrees at 9 bases. The trim removed 0 bases at V and 5 bases at J, leaving 20 bases unmatched. Per the germline V gene, CDR1 is MNHEY and CDR2 is SVGEGT. The CDR3 totals 21 residues. The CDR3 reads CASSYSLGPSSRGGANNEQFF. The CDR3 nucleotides are TGTGCCAGCAGTTACTCTCTCGGACCGTCGTCTCGCGGGGGGGCCAACAATGAGCAGTTCTTC.

This clonotype was detected a few times. V usage is TRBV21-1 and J usage is TRBJ2-6; the D segment call TRBD1 is taken from the table without a DNA check. TRBV21-1 is assigned pseudogene status. The CDR3 contains 17 residues. CDR3 DNA sequence: TGTGCCAGCACAAAGGGACAGGGGGCTGTGGGGGCCAACGTCCTGACTTTC. Translation gives CASTKGQGAVGANVLTF.

This clonotype was observed at least ten times. V and J are TRBV15 and TRBJ2-5, with D perhaps assigned TRBD1 or TRBD2 (5 bases each). Germline lookup yields CDR1 LNHNV and CDR2 YYDKDF (reference sequence). Trimming took 0 bases from V and 7 from J, leaving 12 bases between them. The CDR3 has 14 amino acids. Here the CDR3 reads CATSRDRDAGTQYF. The CDR3 nucleotides are TGTGCCACCAGCAGAGATCGGGACGCGGGGACCCAGTACTTC. The full variable domain, completed using reference TRBV15 and TRBJ2-5, is DAMVIQNPRYQVTQFGKPVTLSCSQTLNHNVMYWYQQKSSQAPKLLFHYYDKDFNNEADTPDNFQSRRPNTSFCFLDIRSPGLGDTAMYLCATSRDRDAGTQYFGPGTRLLVL.

This clonotype was counted ten times or more. The genes are TRBV5-1 and TRBJ2-2, with D perhaps TRBD2 (6 bases). The V end was cut by 4 bases, the J end by 6 bases, with 13 bases between. Looked up from germline, CDR1 is SGHRS and CDR2 is YFSETQ. CDR3 size: 14 residues. The CDR3 loop is CASSHGGRSGELFF. As DNA, the CDR3 is TGCGCCAGCAGCCATGGAGGGAGGTCCGGGGAGCTGTTTTTT.

This clonotype was found a few times. V is TRBV18 and J is TRBJ2-7; D call uncertain. The V and J ends lost 3 bases and 3 bases respectively, with 9 bases between them. Germline values: CDR1 KGHSH, CDR2 LQKENI. There are 13 residues in the CDR3. CDR3 DNA: TGTGCCAGCTCACCCGGCGTGGACTACGAGCAGTACGTC. Protein: CASSPGVDYEQYV.

This clonotype was counted many times. The CDR3 is CASSPQGASYEQYF. CDR3 in DNA: TGTGCCAGCAGTCCACAGGGAGCCTCCTACGAGCAGTACTTC. The V gene is TRBV12-3 or TRBV12-4, the J gene TRBJ2-7, with D possibly matching TRBD1 (6 bases). V shed 5 bases and J shed 0 bases, with 11 bases lying between them. There are 14 residues in the CDR3.

There are a few counts of this clonotype. V gene TRBV20-1 combines with J gene TRBJ2-7, with TRBD2 matching 8 bases. V gave up 5 bases and J gave up 6 bases; unmatched junction bases: 24. The CDR3 is 18 amino acids. From germline, CDR1 is DFQATT and CDR2 SNEGSKA (reference sequence). In DNA, the CDR3 is TGCAGTGCTCCATTATGGGGGAGCGGGGGCCCTTTTACTTGCGAGCAGTACGTC. Protein: CSAPLWGSGGPFTCEQYV.

This clonotype was detected only a few times. The chain couples TRBV4-2 to TRBJ2-2; 7 nucleotides agree with TRBD2. The CDR3 covers 17 residues. V gave up 0 bases and J gave up 1 base; unmatched junction bases: 5. Germline V lookup: CDR1 LGHNA, CDR2 YNFKEQ. CDR3 loop: CASSQDWLAVNTGELFF. The DNA of the CDR3 is TGTGCCAGCAGCCAAGATTGGCTAGCGGTGAACACCGGGGAGCTGTTTTTT.

The chain carries TRBV29-1 and TRBJ2-3, with D unresolved. This CDR3 region has 13 residues. Looked up from germline, CDR1 is SQVTM and CDR2 is ANQGSEA. With 4 bases removed from V and 1 base from J, the gap between germline ends came to 9 bases. CDR3 coding DNA: TGCAGCGTTGGACCGAAGGGCACAGATACGCAGTATTTT. This codes for CSVGPKGTDTQYF.

This clonotype has just a few counts. The gene calls are TRBV29-1 and TRBJ1-1, with 8 bases lining up with TRBD1. V shed 5 bases and J 4 bases; nucleotides not matched to a gene: 9. The CDR3 has 14 residues. Germline CDR1 reads SQVTM; CDR2 reads ANQGSEA. The CDR3 bases are TGCAGCGTTAGCCGGACAGGGACGGGCACTGAAGCTTTCTTT. Amino acids: CSVSRTGTGTEAFF.

This clonotype was seen a few times. The V and J genes are TRBV5-8 and TRBJ2-5; unclear D gene. V lost 4 bases and J lost 6, with 7 bases in between. This CDR3 is built from 11 residues. CDR1 and CDR2 from the germline V gene are SGHTS and YDEGEE. The DNA of the CDR3 is TGTGCCAGCAGCCTCCTTCAGACCCAGTACTTC. Protein: CASSLLQTQYF.

V is TRBV11-2 and J is TRBJ2-1; tentatively, D is TRBD1 (5 bases). The CDR3 extends over 15 amino acids. V shed 2 bases and J shed 9 bases, with 17 bases lying between them. Germline CDR1 SGHAT, CDR2 FQNNGV. The CDR3 region is CASSLLSSGSGEQFF. CDR3 bases: TGTGCCAGCAGCTTACTGTCCTCAGGGTCCGGTGAGCAGTTCTTC.